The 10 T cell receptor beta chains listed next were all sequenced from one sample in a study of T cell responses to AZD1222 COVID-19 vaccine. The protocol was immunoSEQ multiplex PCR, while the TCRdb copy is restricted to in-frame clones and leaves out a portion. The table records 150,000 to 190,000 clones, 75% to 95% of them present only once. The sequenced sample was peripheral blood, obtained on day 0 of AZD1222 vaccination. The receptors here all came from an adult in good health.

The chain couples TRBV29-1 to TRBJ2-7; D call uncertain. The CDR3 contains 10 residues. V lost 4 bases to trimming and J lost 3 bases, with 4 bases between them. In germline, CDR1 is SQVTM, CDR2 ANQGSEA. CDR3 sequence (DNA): TGCAGCGTTGCCAACTACGAGCAGTACTTC. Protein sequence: CSVANYEQYF.

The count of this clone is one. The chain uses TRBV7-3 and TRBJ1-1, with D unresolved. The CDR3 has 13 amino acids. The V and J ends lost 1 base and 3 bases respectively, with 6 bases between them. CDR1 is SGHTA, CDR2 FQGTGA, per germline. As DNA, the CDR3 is TGTGCCAGCAGCTTAATCAGCGACACTGAAGCTTTCTTT. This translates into CASSLISDTEAFF.

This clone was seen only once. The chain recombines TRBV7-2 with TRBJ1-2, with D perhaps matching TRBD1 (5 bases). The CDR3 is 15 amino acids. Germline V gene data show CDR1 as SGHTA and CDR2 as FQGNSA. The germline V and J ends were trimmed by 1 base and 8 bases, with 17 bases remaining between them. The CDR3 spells CASSLEIGAGQGYTF. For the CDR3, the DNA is TGTGCCAGCAGCTTAGAAATAGGGGCAGGACAAGGCTACACCTTC.

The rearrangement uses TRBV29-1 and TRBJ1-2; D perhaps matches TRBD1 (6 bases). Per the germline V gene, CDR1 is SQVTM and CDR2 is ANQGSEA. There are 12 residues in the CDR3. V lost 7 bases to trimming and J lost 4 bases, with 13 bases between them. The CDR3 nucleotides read TGCAGCGCCACAGGGTGGGGCTATGGCTACACCTTC. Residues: CSATGWGYGYTF.

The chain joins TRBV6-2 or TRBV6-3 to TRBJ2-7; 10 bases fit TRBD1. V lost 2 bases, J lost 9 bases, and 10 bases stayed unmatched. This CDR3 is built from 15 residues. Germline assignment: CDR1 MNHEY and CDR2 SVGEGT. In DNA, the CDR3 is TGTGCCAGCAGTTACAGCCGGGACAGGGGACAAGTGCAGTACTTC. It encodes CASSYSRDRGQVQYF.

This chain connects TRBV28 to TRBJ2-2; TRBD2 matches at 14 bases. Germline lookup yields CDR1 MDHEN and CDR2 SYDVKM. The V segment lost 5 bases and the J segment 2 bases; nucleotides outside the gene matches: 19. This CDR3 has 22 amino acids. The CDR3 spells CASSRRAGLAGGSSSNTGELFF. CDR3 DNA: TGTGCCAGCAGTAGGCGAGCTGGACTAGCGGGAGGTTCGTCTAGCAACACCGGGGAGCTGTTTTTT.

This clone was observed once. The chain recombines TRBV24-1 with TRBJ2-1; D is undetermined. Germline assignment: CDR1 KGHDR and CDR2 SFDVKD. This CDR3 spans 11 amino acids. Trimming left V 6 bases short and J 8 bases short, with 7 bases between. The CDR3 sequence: CATSTYDEQFF. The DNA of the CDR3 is TGTGCCACCAGTACATACGATGAGCAGTTCTTC.

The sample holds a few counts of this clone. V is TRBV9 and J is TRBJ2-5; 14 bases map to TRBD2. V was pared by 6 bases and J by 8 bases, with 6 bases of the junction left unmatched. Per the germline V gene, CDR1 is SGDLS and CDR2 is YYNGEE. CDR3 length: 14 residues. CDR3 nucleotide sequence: TGTGCCAGCAAAGAAGGACTAGCGGGAGGCACCCAGTACTTC. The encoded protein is CASKEGLAGGTQYF.

The DNA of the CDR3 is TGTGCCAGCAGTGCTCCGGGACCCCGCACAGATACGCAGTATTTT. Its translation is CASSAPGPRTDTQYF. This chain joins TRBV28 and TRBJ2-3; D tentatively reads TRBD1 or TRBD2 (5 bases each). CDR3 length: 15 amino acids. Germline lookup yields CDR1 MDHEN and CDR2 SYDVKM. The V gene lost 5 bases and the J gene lost 1 base, with 13 bases spanning the gap.

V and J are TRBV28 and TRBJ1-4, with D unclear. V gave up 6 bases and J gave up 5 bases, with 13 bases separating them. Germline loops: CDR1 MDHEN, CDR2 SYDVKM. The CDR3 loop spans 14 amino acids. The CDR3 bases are TGTGCCAGCAGGTCAGCAGCATGGAATGAAAAACTGTTTTTT. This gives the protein CASRSAAWNEKLFF. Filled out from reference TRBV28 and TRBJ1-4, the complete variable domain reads DVKVTQSSRYLVKRTGEKVFLECVQDMDHENMFWYRQDPGLGLRLIYFSYDVKMKEKGDIPEGYSVSREKKERFSLILESASTNQTSMYLCASRSAAWNEKLFFGSGTQLSVL.